Each of the 7 T cell receptor beta chains below was sequenced from the same sample in a study of blood T cell repertoires in COVID-19. Produced via immunoSEQ multiplex PCR; TCRdb's table is partial and in-frame only. The sample records approximately 100,000 clones, around 80% being singletons. The sample consisted of peripheral blood. These receptors were collected from a human donor in a cohort sampled during active or convalescent COVID-19.

The chain recombines TRBV7-2 with TRBJ2-1; 14 nucleotides agree with TRBD2. This CDR3 has 15 amino acids. The germline V gene has CDR1 SGHTA and CDR2 FQGNSA. V shed 4 bases, J shed 9 bases, and the junction held 5 bases outside the gene matches. CDR3 sequence reads: CASSSRTSGGFEQFF. The CDR3 bases are TGTGCCAGCAGCTCCAGGACTAGCGGGGGGTTTGAGCAGTTCTTC.

The V call is TRBV6-2 or TRBV6-3, the J call TRBJ2-7, with D perhaps TRBD1 (5 bases). Germline V gene sequence: CDR1 MNHEY, CDR2 SVGEGT. The CDR3 has 12 amino acids. Trimming removed 4 bases from V and 3 bases from J, with 7 bases in between. The CDR3 reads CASSFQGYEQYF. The DNA for the CDR3 is TGTGCCAGCAGTTTTCAGGGCTACGAGCAGTACTTC.

The chain combines TRBV2 with TRBJ2-1, with D unclear. Germline CDR1 and CDR2: SNHLY and FYNNEI. CDR3 length equals 14 residues. V was pared by 5 bases and J by 0 bases, with 8 bases between. CDR3 residues: CASSSTSSYNEQFF. CDR3 coding DNA: TGTGCCAGCAGTTCCACGAGCTCCTACAATGAGCAGTTCTTC. Supplemented by reference TRBV2 and TRBJ2-1, the full variable domain reads EPEVTQTPSHQVTQMGQEVILRCVPISNHLYFYWYRQILGQKVEFLVSFYNNEISEKSEIFDDQFSVERPDGSNFTLKIRSTKLEDSAMYFCASSSTSSYNEQFFGPGTRLTVL.

The sample holds a few counts of this clone. V gene TRBV12-5 combines with J gene TRBJ2-7; D gene unclear. Germline CDR1 is LGHNT and CDR2 is FRNRAP. The CDR3 extends over 12 amino acids. Deletions cut 7 bases from V and 4 bases from J, with 11 bases between. CDR3 loop: CASAARIYEQYF. The CDR3 DNA reads TGTGCTAGTGCGGCGCGGATTTACGAGCAGTACTTC.

A remark on this clone: Sequence at one end of the junction differs from germline and may be a read error. The genes are TRBV7-7 and TRBJ2-3, with D perhaps TRBD2 (5 bases). Per germline, CDR1 SSHAT and CDR2 FNYEAQ (reference sequence). The CDR3 spans 18 residues. This CDR3 is CASSLEVESGPCTDTQYF. The CDR3 bases are TGTGCTAGCAGCTTAGAAGTGGAAAGCGGTCCCTGCACAGATACGCAGTATTTT.

Points on this clone: The germline gene is not matched at one end of the junction; a read error may be the cause. This specimen includes other DNA sequences encoding the same CDR3. The chain is built from TRBV7-9 and TRBJ2-1, with a weak D call TRBD2 (5 bases). This CDR3 spans 17 amino acids. Germline V gene sequence: CDR1 SEHNR, CDR2 FQNEAQ (reference sequence). The CDR3 DNA reads as TGTGCCAGCAGTTTAGATCTCGCGGGCGGCTCCTACAATGAGCAGTTCTTC. Protein: CASSLDLAGGSYNEQFF.

This rearrangement joins TRBV6-6 to TRBJ1-2, with D perhaps matching TRBD1 (5 bases). V dropped 8 bases and J dropped 3 bases, with 10 bases sitting between them. CDR3 length equals 12 residues. Germline V gives CDR1 MNHNY, CDR2 SVGAGI (reference sequence). CDR3 sequence (DNA): TGTGCCAGCGAAGGACAATACTATGGCTACACCTTC. This encodes CASEGQYYGYTF.